The entry that follows covers one T cell receptor (beta chain) sequence. The donors formed part of the roughly 120-subject validation cohort, distinct from the approximately 670-subject first cohort. Using immunoSEQ multiplex PCR, the repertoire was profiled, and TCRdb retains in-frame clones only, with some absent. The table shows 150,000 to 200,000 clones, with roughly 82% occurring only once. The source of the sample is a study of cytomegalovirus exposure and HLA in healthy donors. J lost 6 bases, V lost 6 bases, and 4 bases had no gene match. The CDR3 spans 13 residues. CDR1 is MNHEY and CDR2 is SVGAGI in the germline V gene.

What was sequenced was PBMCs. The clonotype comes from a young woman in good health and CMV-seronegative. The V gene is TRBV6-5, the J gene TRBJ1-4; 7 bases are shared with TRBD1. CDR3 sequence (DNA): TGTGCCAGCAGGAGGGGGCCCGATGAAAAACTGTTTTTT. It specifies CASRRGPDEKLFF.